Included here is one TCR beta chain sequence, with context. Its antigen is still unknown. There are 12 residues in the CDR3. This record comes from a study of T cell responses to AZD1222 COVID-19 vaccine. Findings and caveats of the study: Nearly half of spike-specific TCRs reportedly target unmutated variant regions. Mapped onto spike, vaccine-associated CD4 TCRs spanned it and were dominant at 160-218 and 743-854.

The data were produced by immunoSEQ multiplex PCR, yet TCRdb's version contains in-frame clones alone and is incomplete. Of some 200,000 clones listed, roughly 91% are singletons. This chain joins TRBV21-1 and TRBJ2-7; TRBD2, the table's D call, was not compared with the DNA. TRBV21-1 is deemed a pseudogene. The sequence was obtained from an adult who received the AZD1222 COVID-19 vaccine. The sample consisted of peripheral blood, taken 28 days after the second AZD1222 dose. CDR3 coding DNA: TGTGCCAGCATCCAACGCGCCCACGAGCAGTACTTC. Translation: CASIQRAHEQYF.